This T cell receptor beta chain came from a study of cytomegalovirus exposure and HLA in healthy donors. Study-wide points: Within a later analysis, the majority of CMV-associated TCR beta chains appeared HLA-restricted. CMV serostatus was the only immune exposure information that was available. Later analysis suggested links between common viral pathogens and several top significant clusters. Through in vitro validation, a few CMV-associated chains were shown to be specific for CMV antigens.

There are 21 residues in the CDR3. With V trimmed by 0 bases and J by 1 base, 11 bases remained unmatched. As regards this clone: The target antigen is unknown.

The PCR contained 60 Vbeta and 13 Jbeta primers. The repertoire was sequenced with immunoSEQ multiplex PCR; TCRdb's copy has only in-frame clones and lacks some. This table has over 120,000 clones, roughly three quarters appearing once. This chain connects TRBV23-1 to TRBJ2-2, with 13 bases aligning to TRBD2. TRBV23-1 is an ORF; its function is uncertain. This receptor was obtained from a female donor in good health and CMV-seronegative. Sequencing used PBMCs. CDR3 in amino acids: CASSQSDRTSGSRVNTGELFF. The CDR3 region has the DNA TGCGCCAGCAGTCAATCGGATAGGACTAGCGGGAGCCGTGTGAACACCGGGGAGCTGTTTTTT.